Listed below are T cell receptor beta chains from one sample, sequenced in a study of blood T cells in healthy people across ages. TCRdb independently ran MiXCR on the 5' RACE reads; one entry per CDR3 protein. The sample has over 1,300,000 distinct CDR3 sequences, roughly 64% seen once. The sample comprised blood. Receptors were obtained from a man younger than 35 in good health. Each CDR3 is given with its conserved first and last residue.

TRBV4-3	18	TRBJ2-2	CASSQVGLAGGKVGELFF
TRBV6-1	15	NA	CASSEDGTAGYEQYF
TRBV14	16	TRBJ1-2	CASSQAMLTELYGYTF
TRBV20-1	15	TRBJ2-1	CSATDGGRMVNEQFF
TRBV20-1	14	TRBJ2-2	CSARFGVNTGELFF
TRBV3-1	19	TRBJ2-4	CASSHRGLAGPEAKNIQYF
TRBV27	15	TRBJ2-1	CASSRTGNLRNEQFF
TRBV12-3/TRBV12-4	12	TRBJ2-5	CASTSGTGVQYF
TRBV6-2/TRBV6-3	14	TRBJ2-1	CASLGAHSRSGQFF
TRBV29-1	15	TRBJ2-5	CSVDEGGRGQETQYF
TRBV4-3	16	TRBJ2-7	CASSQEGPGGAYEQYF
TRBV6-2/TRBV6-3	16	TRBJ1-5	CASGQGGQGGNQPQHF
TRBV12-3/TRBV12-4	17	TRBJ1-4	CASSWGGGAATNEKLFF
TRBV2	18	TRBJ2-1	CASRTLKLDSTLYNEQFF
TRBV4-1	13	TRBJ1-2	CASSHKNSYGYTF
TRBV4-1	15	TRBJ2-1	CASSQPADAYNEQFF
TRBV20-1	14	TRBJ1-2	CSAGGRAPFGGYTF
TRBV24-1	17	TRBJ2-6	CATSDPRTFPGANVLTF
TRBV7-2	14	TRBJ2-7	CASSDISSSYEQYF
TRBV27	14	TRBJ2-7	CASRLGTGPYEQYF
TRBV4-1	16	TRBJ2-7	CASSQPGVDGSYEQYF
TRBV25-1	16	TRBJ1-2	CASSEPGGRPNYGYTF
TRBV4-1	16	TRBJ2-7	CASSQVGQADDYEQYF
TRBV6-5	14	TRBJ2-1	CASRVGEDYNEQFF
TRBV12-3/TRBV12-4	12	TRBJ2-5	CASELRGETQYF
TRBV12-3/TRBV12-4	14	TRBJ2-3	CASSWSGVGDTQYF
TRBV7-9	15	TRBJ2-7	CASSFGVEVNHEQYF
TRBV25-1	14	TRBJ2-1	CASSETGAYNEQFF
TRBV4-1	16	TRBJ2-5	CASSQARLAGGETQYF
TRBV27	15	NA	CASSLGQGIAYEQYF
TRBV4-3	15	TRBJ2-1	CASSQSDRGIGEQFF
TRBV25-1	17	TRBJ2-1	CASSGSGDGLPGNEQFF
TRBV10-3	15	TRBJ2-3	CAISESGGAPDTQYF
TRBV6-5	13	TRBJ2-1	CASSYDLDNEQFF
TRBV4-1	14	TRBJ2-1	CASSQGGTRGEQFF
TRBV24-1	14	TRBJ2-3	CATSDFPRGLTQYF
TRBV27	17	TRBJ2-3	CASSQKLVSGVEDTQYF
TRBV4-3	18	TRBJ1-5	CASSQDLPLAGWDQPQHF
TRBV11-2	15	TRBJ1-1	CASSPPSGGITEAFF
TRBV10-3	14	NA	CAISGPGHPTEQYF
TRBV28	12	TRBJ2-3	CASWGGGDTQYF
TRBV15	16	TRBJ2-3	CATSRGDRPAGDTQYF
TRBV28	15	TRBJ1-2	CASDDRARNYYGYTF
TRBV7-2	14	NA	CASSFRRRDYEQYF
TRBV10-3	13	TRBJ1-2	CAISDQGSDGYTF
TRBV5-6	15	TRBJ1-2	CASSWTGHPWGGYTF
TRBV10-3	14	TRBJ2-7	CAISEPYNRDEQYF
TRBV6-4	17	TRBJ1-6	CAGGHQGASSYNSPLHF
TRBV4-1	14	TRBJ2-7	CASSHEQGSYEQYF
TRBV27	17	TRBJ2-1	CASSLTPTSGGSNEQFF
TRBV7-9	16	TRBJ2-4	CASSLWGLADRGIQYF
TRBV27	15	TRBJ2-1	CASSKLAGPGNEQFF
TRBV7-9	14	TRBJ1-1	CASSLVTGDTEAFF
TRBV20-1	15	TRBJ2-1	CSARDISGRINEQFF
TRBV18	14	TRBJ2-3	CASSSQGQTDTQYF
TRBV5-1	17	TRBJ1-4	CASSLVSGTPTNEKLFF
TRBV29-1	13	TRBJ2-7	CSVDWGGNYEQYF
TRBV2	14	TRBJ1-5	CASRPGQYNQPQHF
TRBV4-1	16	TRBJ1-4	CASSQIGGRRGEKLFF
TRBV5-1	10	TRBJ2-4	CASTPEEQYF